The clone carrying this TCR beta chain was seen just once. The entry originates in a study of cytotoxic CD8 clonotypes in ibrutinib-treated CLL. For the study at large: The patient breakdown showed 10 to 12 relapsed/refractory and some 16 treatment-naive cases, with under 18 IGHV unmutated.

From cryopreserved PBMCs came 1.5 to 2.5 micrograms of genomic DNA used for TCR beta libraries. Sequencing was designed to attain a depth spanning 1 in 200,000 to 1 in 1 million T cells. The protocol was immunoSEQ multiplex PCR, while the TCRdb copy is restricted to in-frame clones and leaves out a portion. This table holds some 140,000 clones, around 90% found once. The material was PBMCs, obtained after 12 months of ibrutinib treatment. The origin of this receptor is a human donor with chronic lymphocytic leukemia.

CDR3 protein: CSARSGYQTF. CDR3 bases: TGCAGTGCTAGGTCGGGTTATCAGACCTTC. The rearrangement uses TRBV20-1 and TRBJ1-2; D is undetermined. V gave up 3 bases and J gave up 14 bases, with 13 bases separating them. Per germline, CDR1 DFQATT and CDR2 SNEGSKA (reference sequence). CDR3 length equals 10 residues.